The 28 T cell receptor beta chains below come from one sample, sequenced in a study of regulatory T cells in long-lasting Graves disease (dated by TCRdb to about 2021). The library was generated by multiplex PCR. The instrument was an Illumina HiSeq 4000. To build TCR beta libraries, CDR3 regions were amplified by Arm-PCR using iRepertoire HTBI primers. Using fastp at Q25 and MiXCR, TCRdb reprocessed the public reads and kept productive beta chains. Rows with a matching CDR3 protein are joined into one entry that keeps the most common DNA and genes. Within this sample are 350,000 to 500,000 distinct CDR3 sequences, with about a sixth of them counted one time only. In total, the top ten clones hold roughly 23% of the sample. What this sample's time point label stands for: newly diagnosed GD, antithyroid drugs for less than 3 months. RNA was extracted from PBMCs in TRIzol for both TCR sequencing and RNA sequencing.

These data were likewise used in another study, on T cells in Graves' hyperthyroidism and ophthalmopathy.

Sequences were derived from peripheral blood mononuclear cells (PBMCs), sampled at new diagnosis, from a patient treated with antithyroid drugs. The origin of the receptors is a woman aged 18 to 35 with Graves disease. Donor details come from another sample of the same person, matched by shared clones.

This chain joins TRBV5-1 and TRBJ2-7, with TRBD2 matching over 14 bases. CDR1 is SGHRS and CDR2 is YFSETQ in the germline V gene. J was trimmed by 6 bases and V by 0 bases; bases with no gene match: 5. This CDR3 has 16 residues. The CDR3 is CASSLAGTSGSLEQYF. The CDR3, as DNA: TGCGCCAGCAGCTTGGCCGGGACTAGCGGGAGTCTCGAGCAGTACTTC.

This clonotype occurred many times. This CDR3 is CASTQSGRTSDTQYF. The CDR3 nucleotides read TGTGCCAGCACTCAAAGCGGGAGAACCTCAGATACGCAGTATTTT. V and J are TRBV7-8 and TRBJ2-3; 8 nucleotides align to TRBD2. The CDR3 totals 15 residues. The germline V gene has CDR1 SGHVS and CDR2 FQNEAQ. Trimming cost V 7 bases and J 4 bases; bases outside gene matches: 10.

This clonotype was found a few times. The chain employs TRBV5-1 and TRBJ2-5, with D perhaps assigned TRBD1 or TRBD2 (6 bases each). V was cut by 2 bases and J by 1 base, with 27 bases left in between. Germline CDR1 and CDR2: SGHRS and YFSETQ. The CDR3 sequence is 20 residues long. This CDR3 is CASSFHAGAGGPGAQETQYF. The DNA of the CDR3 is TGCGCCAGCAGCTTTCATGCAGGGGCCGGGGGACCGGGGGCCCAAGAGACCCAGTACTTC.

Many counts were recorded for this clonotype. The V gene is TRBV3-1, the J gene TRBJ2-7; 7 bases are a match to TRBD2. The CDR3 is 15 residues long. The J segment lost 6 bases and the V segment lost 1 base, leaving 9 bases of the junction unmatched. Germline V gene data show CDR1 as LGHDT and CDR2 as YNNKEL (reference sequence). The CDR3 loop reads CASSQAPRTGGEQYF. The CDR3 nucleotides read TGTGCCAGCAGCCAAGCCCCCCGGACGGGAGGCGAGCAGTACTTC.

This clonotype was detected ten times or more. CDR3 nucleotides: TGTGCCAGCAGCCAAGATCATAACTTGGGGACCCAGTACTTC. Translation: CASSQDHNLGTQYF. The chain recombines TRBV3-1 with TRBJ2-5; D gene ambiguous. CDR1 is LGHDT, CDR2 YNNKEL, per germline (reference sequence). V dropped 0 bases and J dropped 7 bases, with 12 bases sitting between them. The CDR3 extends over 14 amino acids.

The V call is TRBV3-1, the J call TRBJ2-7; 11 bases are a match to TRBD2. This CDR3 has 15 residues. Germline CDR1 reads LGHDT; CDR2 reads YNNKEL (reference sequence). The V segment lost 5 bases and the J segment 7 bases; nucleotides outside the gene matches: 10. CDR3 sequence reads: CASSSTSGRYNEQYF. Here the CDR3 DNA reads TGTGCCAGCAGCTCAACTAGCGGGAGATACAATGAGCAGTACTTC.

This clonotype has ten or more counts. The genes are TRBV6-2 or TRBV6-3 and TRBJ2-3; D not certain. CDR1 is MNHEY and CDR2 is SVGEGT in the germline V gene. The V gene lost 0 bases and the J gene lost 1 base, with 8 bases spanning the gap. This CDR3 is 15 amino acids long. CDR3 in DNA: TGTGCCAGCAGTTACTCATGGACCCGCACAGATACGCAGTATTTT. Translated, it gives CASSYSWTRTDTQYF.

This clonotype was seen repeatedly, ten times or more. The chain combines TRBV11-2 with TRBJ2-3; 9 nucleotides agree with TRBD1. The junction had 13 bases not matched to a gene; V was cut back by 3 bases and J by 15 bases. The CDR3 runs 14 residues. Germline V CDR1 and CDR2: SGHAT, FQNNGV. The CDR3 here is CASSFAQPGQGVYF. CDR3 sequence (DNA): TGTGCCAGCAGCTTCGCTCAGCCGGGACAGGGTGTTTATTTT.

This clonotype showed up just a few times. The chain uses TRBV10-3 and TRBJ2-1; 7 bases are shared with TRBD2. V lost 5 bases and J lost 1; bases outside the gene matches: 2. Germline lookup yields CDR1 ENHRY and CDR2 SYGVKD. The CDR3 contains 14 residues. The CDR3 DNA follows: TGTGCCATCAGTTACGGGAGGTCCTACAATGAGCAGTTCTTC. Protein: CAISYGRSYNEQFF.

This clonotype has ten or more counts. The CDR3 loop reads CASSYSFEGTPLSEQYF. Here the CDR3 DNA reads TGTGCCAGCAGTTACTCGTTCGAGGGGACCCCCTTGAGCGAGCAGTACTTC. The gene calls are TRBV6-5 and TRBJ2-7; D tentatively reads TRBD1 or TRBD2 (5 bases each). The length of the CDR3 is 17 residues. The V and J ends lost 0 bases and 6 bases respectively, with 21 bases between them. Germline V gives CDR1 MNHEY, CDR2 SVGAGI.

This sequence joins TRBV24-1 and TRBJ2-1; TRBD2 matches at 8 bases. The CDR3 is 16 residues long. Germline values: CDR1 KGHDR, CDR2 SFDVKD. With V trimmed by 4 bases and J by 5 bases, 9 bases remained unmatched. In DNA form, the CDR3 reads TGTGCCACCAGTGAACCAAGCGGGAGAGCCGACAATGAGCAGTTCTTC. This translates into CATSEPSGRADNEQFF.

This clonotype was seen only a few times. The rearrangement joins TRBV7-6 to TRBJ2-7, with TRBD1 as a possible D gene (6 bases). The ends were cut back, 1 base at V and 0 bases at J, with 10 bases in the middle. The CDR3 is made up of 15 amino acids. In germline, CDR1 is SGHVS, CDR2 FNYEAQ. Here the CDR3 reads CASSLGTDYSYEQYF. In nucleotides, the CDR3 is TGTGCCAGCAGCTTAGGGACAGACTACTCCTACGAGCAGTACTTC.

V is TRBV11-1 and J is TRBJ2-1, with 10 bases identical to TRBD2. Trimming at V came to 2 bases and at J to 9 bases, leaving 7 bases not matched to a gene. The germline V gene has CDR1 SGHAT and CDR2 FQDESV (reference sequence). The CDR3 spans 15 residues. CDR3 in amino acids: CASSLRLAGVGEQFF. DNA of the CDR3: TGTGCCAGCAGCTTAAGGCTAGCGGGAGTAGGTGAGCAGTTCTTC.

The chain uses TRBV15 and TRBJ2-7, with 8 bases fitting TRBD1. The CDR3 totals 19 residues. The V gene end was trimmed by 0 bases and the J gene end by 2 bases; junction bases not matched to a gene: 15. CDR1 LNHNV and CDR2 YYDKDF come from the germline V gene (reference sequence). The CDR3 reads CATSRDSGSRTGNPYEQYF. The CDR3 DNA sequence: TGTGCCACCAGCAGAGATTCGGGCTCTCGGACAGGGAACCCCTACGAGCAGTACTTC.

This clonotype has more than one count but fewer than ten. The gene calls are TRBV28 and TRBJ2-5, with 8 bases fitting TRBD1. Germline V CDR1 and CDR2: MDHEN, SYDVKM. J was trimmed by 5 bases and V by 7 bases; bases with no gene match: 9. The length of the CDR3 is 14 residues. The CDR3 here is CASMTQGVVETQYF. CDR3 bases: TGTGCCAGCATGACACAGGGGGTGGTTGAGACCCAGTACTTC.

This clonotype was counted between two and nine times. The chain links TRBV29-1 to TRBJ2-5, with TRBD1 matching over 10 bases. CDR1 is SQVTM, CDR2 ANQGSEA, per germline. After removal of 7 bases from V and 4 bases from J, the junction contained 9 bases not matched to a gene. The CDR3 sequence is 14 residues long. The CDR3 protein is CSARGTGVGETQYF. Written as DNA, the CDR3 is TGCAGCGCCAGGGGGACAGGGGTTGGAGAGACCCAGTACTTC.

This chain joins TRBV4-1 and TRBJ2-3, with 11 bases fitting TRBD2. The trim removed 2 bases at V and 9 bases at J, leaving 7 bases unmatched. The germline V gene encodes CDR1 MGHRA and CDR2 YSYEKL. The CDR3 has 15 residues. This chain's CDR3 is CASSQSTSGSPTQYF. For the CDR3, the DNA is TGCGCCAGCAGCCAATCAACTAGCGGGAGTCCAACGCAGTATTTT.

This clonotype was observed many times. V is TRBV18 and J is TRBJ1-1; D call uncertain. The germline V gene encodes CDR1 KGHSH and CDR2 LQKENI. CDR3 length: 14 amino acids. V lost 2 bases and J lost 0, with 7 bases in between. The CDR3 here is CASSPNSMNTEAFF. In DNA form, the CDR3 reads TGTGCCAGCTCACCAAATTCAATGAACACTGAAGCTTTCTTT.

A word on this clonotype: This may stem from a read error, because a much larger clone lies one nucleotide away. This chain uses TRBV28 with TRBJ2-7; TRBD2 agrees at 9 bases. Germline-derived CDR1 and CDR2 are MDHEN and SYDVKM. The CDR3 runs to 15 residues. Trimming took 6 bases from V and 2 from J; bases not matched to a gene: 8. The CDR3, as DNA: TGTGCCAGCAGGGGATCGAGACTAGCGGCCTACGAGCAGTACTTC. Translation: CASRGSRLAAYEQYF. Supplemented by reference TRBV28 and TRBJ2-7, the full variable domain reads DVKVTQSSRYLVKRTGEKVFLECVQDMDHENMFWYRQDPGLGLRLIYFSYDVKMKEKGDIPEGYSVSREKKERFSLILESASTNQTSMYLCASRGSRLAAYEQYFGPGTRLTVT.

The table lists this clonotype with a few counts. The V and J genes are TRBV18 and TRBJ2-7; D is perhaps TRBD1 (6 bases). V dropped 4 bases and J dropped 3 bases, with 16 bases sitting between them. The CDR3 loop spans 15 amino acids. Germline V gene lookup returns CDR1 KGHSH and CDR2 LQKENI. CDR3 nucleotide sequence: TGTGCCAGCTCACTAGGACAGAGCACTGGCTACGAGCAGTACTTC. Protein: CASSLGQSTGYEQYF.

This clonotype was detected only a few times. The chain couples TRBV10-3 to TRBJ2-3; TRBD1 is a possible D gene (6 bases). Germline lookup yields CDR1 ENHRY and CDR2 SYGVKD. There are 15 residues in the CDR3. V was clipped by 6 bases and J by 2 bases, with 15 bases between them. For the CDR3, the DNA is TGTGCCATCAGGGAACCGGGACAACCCACAGATACGCAGTATTTT. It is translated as CAIREPGQPTDTQYF.

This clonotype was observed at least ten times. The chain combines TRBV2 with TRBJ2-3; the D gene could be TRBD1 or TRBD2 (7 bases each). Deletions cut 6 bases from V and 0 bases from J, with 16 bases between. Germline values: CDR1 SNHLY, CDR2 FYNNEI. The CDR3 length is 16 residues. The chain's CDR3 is CASRNAGDRSTDTQYF. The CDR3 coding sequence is TGTGCCAGCAGAAACGCGGGGGACAGAAGCACAGATACGCAGTATTTT.

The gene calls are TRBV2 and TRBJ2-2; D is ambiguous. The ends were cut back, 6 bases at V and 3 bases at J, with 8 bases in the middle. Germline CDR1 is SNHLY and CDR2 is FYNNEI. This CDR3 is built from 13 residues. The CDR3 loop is CASRPPYTGELFF. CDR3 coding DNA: TGTGCCAGCAGGCCTCCCTACACCGGGGAGCTGTTTTTT.

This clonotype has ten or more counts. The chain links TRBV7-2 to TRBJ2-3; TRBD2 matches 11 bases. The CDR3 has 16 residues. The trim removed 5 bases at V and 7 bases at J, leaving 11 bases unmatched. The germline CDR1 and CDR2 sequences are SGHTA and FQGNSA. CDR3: CASSGYSGRAGNTQYF. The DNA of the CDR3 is TGTGCCAGCAGCGGATATAGCGGGAGGGCCGGGAATACGCAGTATTTT.

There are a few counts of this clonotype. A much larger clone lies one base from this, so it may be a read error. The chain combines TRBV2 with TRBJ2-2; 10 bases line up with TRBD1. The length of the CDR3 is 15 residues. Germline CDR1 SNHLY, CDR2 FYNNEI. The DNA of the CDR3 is TGTGCCGGCAGCGGGGACAGGGGATACACCGGGGAGCTGTTTTTT. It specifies CAGSGDRGYTGELFF.

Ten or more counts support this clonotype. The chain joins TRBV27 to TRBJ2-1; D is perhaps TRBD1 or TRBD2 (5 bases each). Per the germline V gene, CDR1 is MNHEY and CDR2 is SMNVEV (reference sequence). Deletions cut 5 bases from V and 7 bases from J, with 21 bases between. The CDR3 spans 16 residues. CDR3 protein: CASSTRMGGGENEQFF. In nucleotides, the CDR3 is TGTGCCAGCAGTACCCGTATGGGTGGGGGAGAAAATGAGCAGTTCTTC.

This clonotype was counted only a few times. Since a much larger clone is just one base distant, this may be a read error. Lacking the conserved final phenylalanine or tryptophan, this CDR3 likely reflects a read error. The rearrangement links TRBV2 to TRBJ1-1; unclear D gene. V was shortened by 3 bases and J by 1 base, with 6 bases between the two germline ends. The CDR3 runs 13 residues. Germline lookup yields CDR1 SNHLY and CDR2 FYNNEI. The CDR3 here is CASSEVGNTEAFL. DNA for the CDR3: TGTGCCAGCAGTGAGGTGGGGAACACTGAAGCTTTCTTG.

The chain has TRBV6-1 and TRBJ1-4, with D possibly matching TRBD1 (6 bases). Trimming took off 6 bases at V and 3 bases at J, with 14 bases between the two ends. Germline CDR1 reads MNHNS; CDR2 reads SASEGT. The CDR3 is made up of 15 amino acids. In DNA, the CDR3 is TGTGCCAGCAGCTCTTACGGGACACCTAATGAAAAACTGTTTTTT. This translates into CASSSYGTPNEKLFF.